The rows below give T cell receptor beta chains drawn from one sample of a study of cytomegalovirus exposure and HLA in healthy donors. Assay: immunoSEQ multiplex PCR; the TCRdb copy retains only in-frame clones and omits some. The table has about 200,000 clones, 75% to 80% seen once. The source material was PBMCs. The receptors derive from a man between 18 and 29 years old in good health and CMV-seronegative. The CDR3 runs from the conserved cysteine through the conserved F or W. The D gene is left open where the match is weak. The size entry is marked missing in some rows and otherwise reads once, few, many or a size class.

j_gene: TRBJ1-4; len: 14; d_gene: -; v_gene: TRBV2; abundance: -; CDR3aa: CASSGTGLSEKLFF; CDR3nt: TGTGCCAGCAGTGGAACAGGGCTTTCTGAAAAACTGTTTTTT
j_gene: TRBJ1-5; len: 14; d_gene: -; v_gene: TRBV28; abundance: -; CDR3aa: CASRLGQINQPQHF; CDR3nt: TGTGCCAGCAGGCTCGGACAGATCAATCAGCCCCAGCATTTT
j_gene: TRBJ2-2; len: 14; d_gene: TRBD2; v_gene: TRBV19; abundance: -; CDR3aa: CASSSRGSTGELFF; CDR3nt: TGTGCCAGTAGTTCGCGGGGGAGCACCGGGGAGCTGTTTTTT
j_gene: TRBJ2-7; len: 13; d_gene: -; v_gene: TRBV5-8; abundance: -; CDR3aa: CASSLYQVYEQYF; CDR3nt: TGTGCCAGCAGCTTGTATCAGGTCTACGAGCAGTACTTC
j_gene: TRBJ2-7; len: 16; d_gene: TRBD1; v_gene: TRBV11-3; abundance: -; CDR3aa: CASSTRQGAFPYEQYF; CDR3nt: TGTGCCAGCAGCACCCGACAGGGGGCCTTTCCCTACGAGCAGTACTTC
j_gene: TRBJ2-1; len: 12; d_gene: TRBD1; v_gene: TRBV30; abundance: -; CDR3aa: CAWSPTGGARFF; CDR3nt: TGTGCCTGGAGTCCTACAGGGGGCGCAAGGTTCTTC
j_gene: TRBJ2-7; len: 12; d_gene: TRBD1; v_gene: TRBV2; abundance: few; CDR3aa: CASMGQGFEQYF; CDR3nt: TGTGCCAGCATGGGACAGGGTTTTGAGCAGTACTTC
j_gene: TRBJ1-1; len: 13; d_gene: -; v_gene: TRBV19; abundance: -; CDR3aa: CASSIGVDTEAFF; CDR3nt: TGTGCCAGTAGTATCGGGGTAGATACTGAAGCTTTCTTT
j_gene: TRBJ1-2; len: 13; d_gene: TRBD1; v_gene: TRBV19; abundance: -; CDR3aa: CASTQGDRAVYTF; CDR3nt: TGTGCCAGTACCCAGGGTGACAGGGCAGTTTACACCTTC
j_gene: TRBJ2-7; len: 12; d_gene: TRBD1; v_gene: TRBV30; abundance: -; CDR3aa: CAWSRQGYEQYF; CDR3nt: TGTGCCTGGAGCCGACAGGGTTACGAGCAGTACTTC
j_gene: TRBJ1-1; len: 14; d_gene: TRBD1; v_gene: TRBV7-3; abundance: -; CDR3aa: CASSLRQGGTEAFF; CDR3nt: TGTGCCAGCAGCTTACGACAGGGTGGGACTGAAGCTTTCTTT
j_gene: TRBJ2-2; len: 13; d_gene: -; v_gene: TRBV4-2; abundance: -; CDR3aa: CASSQDIARELFF; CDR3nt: TGTGCCAGCAGCCAGGATATAGCCCGGGAGCTGTTTTTT
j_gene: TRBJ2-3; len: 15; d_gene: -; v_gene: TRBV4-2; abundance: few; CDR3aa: CASSQDRRGSDTQYF; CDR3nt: TGTGCCAGCAGCCAAGACCGACGAGGTTCAGATACGCAGTATTTT
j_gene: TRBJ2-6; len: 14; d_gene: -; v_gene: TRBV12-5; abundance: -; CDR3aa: CASSGASGANVLTF; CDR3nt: TGTGCTAGCTCGGGTGCTTCTGGGGCCAACGTCCTGACTTTC
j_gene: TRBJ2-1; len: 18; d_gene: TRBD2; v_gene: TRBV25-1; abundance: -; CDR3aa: CASAHGSSGGSSYNEQFF; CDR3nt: TGTGCCAGCGCCCACGGCTCTAGCGGGGGTAGCTCCTACAATGAGCAGTTCTTC
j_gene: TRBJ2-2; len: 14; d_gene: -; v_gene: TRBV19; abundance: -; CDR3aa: CASSIGANTGELFF; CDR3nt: TGTGCCAGTAGTATAGGGGCCAACACCGGGGAGCTGTTTTTT
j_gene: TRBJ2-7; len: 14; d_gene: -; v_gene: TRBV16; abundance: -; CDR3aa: CASSQSSGSYEQYF; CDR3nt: TGTGCCAGCAGCCAATCTTCAGGCTCCTACGAGCAGTACTTC
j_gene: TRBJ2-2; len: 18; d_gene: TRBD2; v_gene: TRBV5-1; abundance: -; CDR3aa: CASSLNPISGSQTGELFF; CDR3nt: TGCGCCAGCAGCTTAAATCCCATCAGCGGGAGTCAAACCGGGGAGCTGTTTTTT
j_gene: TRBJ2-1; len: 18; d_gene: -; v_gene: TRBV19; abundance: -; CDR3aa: CASSIALQRTRSYNEQFF; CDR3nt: TGTGCCAGTAGTATAGCCCTTCAGCGGACCCGCTCCTACAATGAGCAGTTCTTC
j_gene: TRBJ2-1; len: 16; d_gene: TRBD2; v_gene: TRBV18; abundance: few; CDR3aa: CASSPREGSSYNEQFF; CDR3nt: TGTGCCAGCTCACCACGGGAGGGAAGCTCCTACAATGAGCAGTTCTTC
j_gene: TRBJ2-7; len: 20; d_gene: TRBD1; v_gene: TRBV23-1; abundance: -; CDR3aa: CASSQILQGAHTFGVYEQYF; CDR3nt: TGCGCCAGCAGTCAAATACTACAGGGGGCGCATACTTTCGGTGTATACGAGCAGTACTTC
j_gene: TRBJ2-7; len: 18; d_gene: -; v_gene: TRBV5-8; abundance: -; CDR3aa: CASNPRGGEKEKAYEQYF; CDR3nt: TGTGCCAGCAACCCGAGGGGGGGAGAGAAGGAGAAGGCCTACGAGCAGTACTTC